This TCR beta chain appears in the sequencing data of a study of blood T cell repertoires in COVID-19. Overall study context: From T cells, B-cell-depleted T cells, or PBMCs came the material, which was cDNA or gDNA.

Clones were sequenced by immunoSEQ multiplex PCR, and TCRdb holds only the in-frame ones, with some missing. This repertoire shows 65,000 or so clones, nearly 80% found once; its top ten account for about 25%. The CDR3 sequence is 13 residues long. CDR1 is GTSNPN and CDR2 is SVGIG in the germline V gene (reference sequence). Trimming shortened V by 4 bases and J by 10 bases, and 14 bases separated the two germline ends. In its sample, this clone was seen a few times. Specimen: peripheral blood. The J gene is TRBJ1-6, the V gene TRBV30; weak D call: TRBD1 (6 bases). This receptor was taken from a human donor in a cohort sampled during active COVID-19. As DNA, the CDR3 is TGTGCCTGGACCTATCTCAGGGGATCACCCCTCCACTTT. Amino acids: CAWTYLRGSPLHF.